The source of this TCR beta chain is a study of cytomegalovirus exposure and HLA in healthy donors. On this clone: Its antigen is as yet unknown.

General study findings and limits: Cytomegalovirus association was assigned to under 200 TCR beta chains. Earlier analysis looked at TCR beta V segments, and most were productive about 90% or about 30% of the time. TCR association rates varied by HLA locus in a later analysis, with DRB1 highest and HLA-C lowest.

V was shortened by 0 bases and J by 5 bases, with 11 bases between the two germline ends. The V gene's germline CDR1 is SGHRS and CDR2 YFSETQ. The CDR3 spans 15 residues. 60 Vbeta and 13 Jbeta primers were used in PCR. Some clones are missing from TCRdb's copy, which holds only in-frame ones; the method was immunoSEQ multiplex PCR. The sample has 95,000 to 150,000 clones; roughly 80% are singletons. Material: PBMCs. V usage is TRBV5-1 and J usage is TRBJ2-2, with a tentative D call TRBD2 (6 bases). This receptor was obtained from a young man in good health and CMV-seronegative. The CDR3 here is CASSLAAGMTGELFF. The DNA of the CDR3 is TGCGCCAGCAGCTTGGCCGCGGGAATGACCGGGGAGCTGTTTTTT.